This entry lists 21 T cell receptor beta chains sequenced from one sample in a study of cytomegalovirus exposure and HLA in healthy donors listed by TCRdb under 2017. The method was the immunoSEQ multiplex PCR assay. For the multiplex PCR, a mixture combining 60 forward primers for TCR Vbeta segments and 13 reverse primers for TCR Jbeta segments was used. In TCRdb, the immuneACCESS table is reduced to in-frame sequences with V and J assigned. These tables do not hold every clone; where another copy was compared, an unresolved V gene accounts for under half, and the others remain unexplained. Recorded for this sample are 200,000 or so clones; 78% of them occurred a single time. The ten largest account for 5% to 6% of the sample. The sequenced sample was PBMCs. Receptors were obtained from a woman in her thirties in good health and CMV-seropositive.

V and J are TRBV11-2 and TRBJ2-7; 8 bases fit TRBD2. The junction had 4 bases not matched to a gene; V was cut back by 0 bases and J by 3 bases. The germline V gene encodes CDR1 SGHAT and CDR2 FQNNGV. The CDR3 is 15 amino acids. CDR3 region: CASSLDGGRYYEQYF. CDR3 DNA: TGTGCCAGCAGCTTAGACGGCGGGAGGTACTACGAGCAGTACTTC.

The rearrangement uses TRBV4-2 and TRBJ2-5; 9 bases line up with TRBD1. This CDR3 is 18 amino acids long. The J segment lost 1 base and the V segment lost 0 bases, leaving 9 bases of the junction unmatched. Per the germline V gene, CDR1 is LGHNA and CDR2 is YNFKEQ. CDR3 nucleotides: TGTGCCAGCAGCCAAGATCTTTTCGGGACAGGGTTCCAAGAGACCCAGTACTTC. Protein product: CASSQDLFGTGFQETQYF.

The chain carries TRBV10-3 and TRBJ2-7; the match to TRBD1 covers 7 bases. Trimming at V came to 6 bases and at J to 0 bases, leaving 5 bases not matched to a gene. Germline assignment: CDR1 ENHRY and CDR2 SYGVKD. The CDR3 is 14 residues long. CDR3 sequence: CAIRPGTASYEQYF. For the CDR3, the DNA is TGTGCCATCAGGCCCGGGACAGCCTCCTACGAGCAGTACTTC.

Concerning this clone itself: This sample includes further DNA sequences coding for the same CDR3. The chain combines TRBV4-1 with TRBJ2-3; no reliable D call. The CDR3 spans 14 residues. The V gene's germline CDR1 is MGHRA and CDR2 YSYEKL. V shed 4 bases and J shed 1 base, with 9 bases lying between them. CDR3 residues: CASSLYSGTDTQYF. The CDR3 DNA reads TGCGCCAGCAGCCTTTATTCGGGCACAGATACGCAGTATTTT.

The chain links TRBV5-4 to TRBJ2-2, with 7 bases lining up with TRBD2. With V trimmed by 4 bases and J by 5 bases, 8 bases remained unmatched. Germline V gene sequence: CDR1 SGHNT, CDR2 YYREEE (reference sequence). The CDR3 totals 15 residues. CDR3 bases: TGTGCCAGCAGCGAAGGGTCCGGGAGGACCGGGGAGCTGTTTTTT. Encoded protein: CASSEGSGRTGELFF.

This clone came up a few times. The chain uses TRBV11-2 and TRBJ2-7; 9 nucleotides align to TRBD2. V lost 4 bases, J lost 4 bases, and 14 bases stayed unmatched. CDR3 length: 17 residues. Per germline, CDR1 SGHAT and CDR2 FQNNGV. In nucleotides, the CDR3 is TGTGCCAGCAGCTCACCCCTTCGAGCGGGGGGAACTTACGAGCAGTACTTC. This sequence encodes CASSSPLRAGGTYEQYF.

This sequence joins TRBV19 and TRBJ1-5; 10 positions match TRBD1. V shed 8 bases and J 6 bases; nucleotides not matched to a gene: 4. This CDR3 is 13 amino acids long. Germline CDR1 is LNHDA and CDR2 is SQIVND (reference sequence). The CDR3 is CASEDRGPQPQHF. CDR3 in DNA: TGTGCCAGTGAAGACAGGGGGCCTCAGCCCCAGCATTTT.

CDR3 sequence: CASSLRDRANEQFF. In DNA, the CDR3 is TGCGCCAGCAGCCTGCGGGACAGGGCCAATGAGCAGTTCTTC. The chain employs TRBV5-1 and TRBJ2-1, with 9 bases that match TRBD1. With V trimmed by 4 bases and J by 6 bases, 5 bases remained unmatched. CDR1 is SGHRS and CDR2 is YFSETQ in the germline V gene. CDR3 length: 14 residues.

The chain joins TRBV28 to TRBJ2-5; TRBD2 matches 15 bases. With 5 bases clipped from V and 0 bases from J, the junction kept 10 bases outside the gene matches. Germline V gene data show CDR1 as MDHEN and CDR2 as SYDVKM. The CDR3 is 19 amino acids. The CDR3 spells CASSLHGTSGGRYQETQYF. The CDR3 DNA follows: TGTGCCAGCAGTCTACATGGGACTAGCGGGGGGCGGTACCAAGAGACCCAGTACTTC.

The J gene is TRBJ1-3, the V gene TRBV2, with D hard to call. The germline V gene encodes CDR1 SNHLY and CDR2 FYNNEI. The CDR3 contains 14 residues. Between the trimmed V and J ends, which lost 4 bases and 11 bases, there was a span of 18 bases. CDR3: CASSVSPKNLAIYF. Written as DNA, the CDR3 is TGTGCCAGCAGTGTGAGCCCTAAGAATCTCGCCATATATTTT.

The chain employs TRBV10-2 and TRBJ2-5; 10 bases line up with TRBD1. V trimming: 7 bases; J trimming: 5 bases; junction bases outside the gene matches: 4. Germline CDR1 WSHSY, CDR2 SAAADI. The CDR3 is made up of 13 amino acids. CDR3 sequence (DNA): TGCGCCAGCAAGACAGGGGGCGGCGAGACCCAGTACTTC. Translated, it gives CASKTGGGETQYF.

The rearrangement links TRBV20-1 to TRBJ2-2; unclear D gene. Germline V lookup: CDR1 DFQATT, CDR2 SNEGSKA (reference sequence). This CDR3 region has 11 residues. Trimming pared 3 bases from V and 5 bases from J, leaving 4 bases between. CDR3 amino acids: CSASRTGELFF. DNA of the CDR3: TGCAGTGCTAGTCGGACCGGGGAGCTGTTTTTT.

This chain joins TRBV6-5 and TRBJ1-2, with 8 bases that match TRBD1. The germline gives CDR1 MNHEY, CDR2 SVGAGI. The CDR3 totals 12 residues. J lost 9 bases, V lost 5 bases, and 5 bases had no gene match. CDR3 DNA sequence: TGTGCCAGCAGTCATCGACAGGGGAGCTACACCTTC. Its protein product is CASSHRQGSYTF.

The V call is TRBV5-6, the J call TRBJ1-3; D remains ambiguous. This CDR3 is built from 13 residues. Trimming took off 0 bases at V and 3 bases at J, with 4 bases between the two ends. Germline values: CDR1 SGHDT, CDR2 YYEEEE. Here the CDR3 reads CASSLDIGNTIYF. The DNA of the CDR3 is TGTGCCAGCAGCTTGGATATTGGAAACACCATATATTTT.

The chain uses TRBV29-1 and TRBJ2-7; no clear D gene. The CDR3 has 13 amino acids. Germline-derived CDR1 and CDR2 are SQVTM and ANQGSEA. Trimming shortened V by 4 bases and J by 4 bases, and 14 bases separated the two germline ends. CDR3 coding DNA: TGCAGCGTTGCCTATCTGCGAGCGTACGAGCAGTACTTC. As protein: CSVAYLRAYEQYF.

This chain links TRBV10-3 with TRBJ2-7; 7 nucleotides match TRBD2. The junction had 0 bases not matched to a gene; V was cut back by 4 bases and J by 3 bases. Looked up from germline, CDR1 is ENHRY and CDR2 is SYGVKD. The CDR3 covers 12 residues. The CDR3: CAISASGYEQYF. In DNA, the CDR3 is TGTGCCATCAGTGCTAGCGGCTACGAGCAGTACTTC.

The V call is TRBV15, the J call TRBJ2-7; TRBD2 agrees at 7 bases. J was trimmed by 3 bases and V by 0 bases; bases with no gene match: 8. Germline V gene lookup returns CDR1 LNHNV and CDR2 YYDKDF (reference sequence). CDR3 length: 16 residues. The CDR3 region is CATSREAGVRIYEQYF. In DNA form, the CDR3 reads TGTGCCACCAGCAGAGAGGCGGGAGTACGGATCTACGAGCAGTACTTC.

This chain connects TRBV4-2 to TRBJ2-5; D uncertain. Germline-derived CDR1 and CDR2 are LGHNA and YNFKEQ. This CDR3 is 13 amino acids long. V was shortened by 2 bases and J by 5 bases, with 9 bases between the two germline ends. The CDR3 is CASSQSEEETQYF. For the CDR3, the DNA is TGTGCCAGCAGCCAATCTGAGGAGGAGACCCAGTACTTC.

The chain couples TRBV5-6 to TRBJ2-1; D is perhaps TRBD1 (6 bases). V shed 8 bases and J shed 0 bases, with 9 bases lying between them. Germline V gives CDR1 SGHDT, CDR2 YYEEEE. CDR3 length: 13 amino acids. CDR3 protein: CASGTNSYNEQFF. Here the CDR3 DNA reads TGTGCCAGTGGGACAAACTCCTACAATGAGCAGTTCTTC.

J is TRBJ2-2 and V is TRBV6-4, with 9 bases lining up with TRBD1. Germline CDR1 MRHNA, CDR2 SNTAGT. CDR3 size: 16 residues. J was trimmed by 4 bases and V by 6 bases; bases with no gene match: 9. CDR3: CASSEQGALPTGELFF. The CDR3 DNA reads TGTGCCAGCAGCGAACAGGGGGCGCTTCCCACCGGGGAGCTGTTTTTT.

This chain uses TRBV25-1 with TRBJ2-2; D call uncertain. The length of the CDR3 is 12 residues. Trimming took 7 bases from V and 6 from J, leaving 9 bases between them. Germline lookup yields CDR1 MGHDK and CDR2 SYGVNS. CDR3 amino acids: CASILEPGELFF. The CDR3 bases are TGTGCCAGCATCTTAGAGCCCGGGGAGCTGTTTTTT.